This T cell receptor (beta chain) was recovered during a study of read filtering for tumor transcriptome and immune sequencing. Across the whole study: Transcriptome libraries were built from DNase-treated RNA.

In regard to this clonotype: This CDR3 fails to terminate in the conserved phenylalanine or tryptophan, so it likely reflects a read error.

This library used 300 to 450 ng RNA and molecular barcoded adaptors spanning alpha/delta and beta/gamma chains. In TCRdb, the reads were re-called with MiXCR into one record per CDR3 protein. Counted here are 46,000 or so distinct CDR3 sequences, roughly a fifth occurring once; the ten biggest clones make up 15% to 19%. The CDR3 runs to 16 residues. CDR1 and CDR2 (germline): DFQATT, SNEGSKA (reference sequence). The sequenced sample consisted of a population of CD138-negative cells sorted from bone marrow. The J gene is TRBJ2-1, the V gene TRBV20-1; a possible D gene is TRBD2 (6 bases). This clonotype was obtained from a donor over 35 with multiple myeloma. As DNA, the CDR3 is TGCAGTGCTAGGCCCCGGGACTTCCTCTCCTACAACGAGCAGTTCCTC. Amino acid sequence: CSARPRDFLSYNEQFL.